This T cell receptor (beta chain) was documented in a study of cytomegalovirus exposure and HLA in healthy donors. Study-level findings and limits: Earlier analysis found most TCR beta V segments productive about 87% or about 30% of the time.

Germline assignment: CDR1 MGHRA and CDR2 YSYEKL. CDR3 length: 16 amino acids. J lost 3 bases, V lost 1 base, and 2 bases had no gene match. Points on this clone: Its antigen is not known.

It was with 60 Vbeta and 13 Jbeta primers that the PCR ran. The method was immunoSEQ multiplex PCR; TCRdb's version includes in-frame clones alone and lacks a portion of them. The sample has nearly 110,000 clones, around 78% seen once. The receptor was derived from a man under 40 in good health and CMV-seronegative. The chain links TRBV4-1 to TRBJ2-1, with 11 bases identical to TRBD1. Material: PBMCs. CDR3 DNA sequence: TGCGCCAGCAGCCAAGGGGACAGGGGGGGCTACAATGAGCAGTTCTTC. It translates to CASSQGDRGGYNEQFF.